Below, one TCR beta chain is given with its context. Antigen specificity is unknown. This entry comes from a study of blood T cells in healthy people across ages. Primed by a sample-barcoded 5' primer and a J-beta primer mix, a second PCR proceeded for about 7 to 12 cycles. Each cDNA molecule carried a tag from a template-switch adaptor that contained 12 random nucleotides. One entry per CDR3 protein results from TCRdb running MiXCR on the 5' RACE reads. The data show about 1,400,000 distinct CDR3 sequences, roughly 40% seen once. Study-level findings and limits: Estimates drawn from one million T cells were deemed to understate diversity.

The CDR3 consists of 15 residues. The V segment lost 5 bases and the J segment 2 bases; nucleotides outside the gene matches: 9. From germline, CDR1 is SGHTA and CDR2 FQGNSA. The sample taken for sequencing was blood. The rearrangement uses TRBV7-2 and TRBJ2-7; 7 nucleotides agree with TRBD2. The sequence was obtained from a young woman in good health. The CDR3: CASSPPASGTYEQYF. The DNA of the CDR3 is TGTGCCAGCAGCCCTCCTGCTAGCGGAACCTACGAGCAGTACTTC.